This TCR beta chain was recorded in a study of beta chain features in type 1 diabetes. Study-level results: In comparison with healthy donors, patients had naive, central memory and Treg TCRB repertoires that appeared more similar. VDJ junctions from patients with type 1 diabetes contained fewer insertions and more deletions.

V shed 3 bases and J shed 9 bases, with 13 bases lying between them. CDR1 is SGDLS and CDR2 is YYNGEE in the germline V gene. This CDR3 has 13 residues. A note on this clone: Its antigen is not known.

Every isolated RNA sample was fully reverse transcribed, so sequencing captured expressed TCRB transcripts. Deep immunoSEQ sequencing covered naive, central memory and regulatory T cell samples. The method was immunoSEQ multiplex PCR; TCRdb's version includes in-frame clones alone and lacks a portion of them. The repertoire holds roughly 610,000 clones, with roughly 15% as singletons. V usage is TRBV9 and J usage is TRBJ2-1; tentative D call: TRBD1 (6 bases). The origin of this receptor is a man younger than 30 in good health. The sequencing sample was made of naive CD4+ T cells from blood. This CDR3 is CASSGGPHGEQFF. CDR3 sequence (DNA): TGTGCCAGCAGCGGGGGGCCCCACGGTGAGCAGTTCTTC.